This note documents a single T cell receptor beta chain sequence. The table lists this clone with a count of one. No antigen is known for it. No qualities accompany the bases; no much larger clone lies one base away. The cohort consisted of more than 650 healthy bone marrow donors. At the time of sampling, every cohort member was nominally healthy, though immune exposures that went unrecorded were likely present. The donor was CMV seronegative and belonged to the group of approximately 320 seronegative cohort members. A peripheral blood sample was collected from each donor, and TCR beta sequencing was performed on peripheral blood mononuclear cells. Genomic DNA was extracted from the blood cell samples with the Qiagen DNeasy Blood Extraction Kit. The sample originates from a study of cytomegalovirus exposure and HLA in healthy donors (dated by TCRdb to about 2017). As for the study more broadly: According to an earlier analysis of several hundred of the donors, roughly 180 million T cells yielded 117 million unique TCR beta sequences and around 280 Gb of sequence data. An early release that covered approximately 600 HLA-typed donors contained approximately 300 gigabases of sequencing data and roughly 84 million unique TCR sequences. The genetic ancestry cluster associated with self-reported Caucasian donors included around four fifths of the roughly 400 genotyped donors. The study aimed to test whether cataloging public T cell receptors could reveal signatures of past pathogen exposure. The T cell repertoires of 700 or so subjects were profiled by immunosequencing and related to cytomegalovirus serostatus. In addition to the first cohort of around 670 subjects, a separate validation cohort of 100 to 150 different subjects was used. The study combined high-throughput TCR immunosequencing, statistical association of individual TCRs with disease status, and machine learning to predict cytomegalovirus infection status. To study patterns of TCR occurrence, a later analysis re-analyzed previously published TCR beta repertoires from under 750 donors and added high-resolution HLA genotyping. In the later analysis, no new phenotypic data were used to find candidate immune exposures; instead, reliance was placed on TCR beta sequences and their occurrence across donors. In an earlier analysis of 587 of the donors, high-throughput TCR beta sequencing was used to judge whether each TCR beta V gene segment behaved as functional or pseudogenic. Donor age, sex, ethnicity and CMV serostatus were compiled together with the repertoire data. A later genetic analysis took genome-wide SNP genotypes for about three fifths of the 666 donors and used that subset as a discovery cohort. Every repertoire in the discovery cohort had been generated on one and the same sequencing platform. Class I and class II HLA loci were covered by the typing at four-digit resolution. Typing coverage differed by locus: A, B, C, DRB1 and DQB1 were typed in roughly 620-640 donors, DQA1 in approximately 520, DPA1 in 600 to 610, and DPB1 in 400 to 490. Because of strong linkage in the cohort, roughly five DR-DQ haplotypes were treated as single units for association and clustering. Among some 400 genotyped donors of the cohort, an average of around 220,000 unique TCR beta nucleotide sequences was sequenced per donor, of which about 18% were non-productive.

The library came from the immunoSEQ multiplex PCR assay. For the multiplex PCR, a mixture combining 60 forward primers for TCR Vbeta segments and 13 reverse primers for TCR Jbeta segments was used. A multiplex PCR assay on genomic DNA amplified the CDR3 region of rearranged TCR beta genes. The amplified TCR beta libraries were sequenced on the Illumina HiSeq System as 87-base-pair reads. The published analysis was carried out like this. Across the 700 or so repertoires, a later analysis counted about 81 million unique TCR beta chains, 9.5 million to 13 million of which were shared by at least two donors. Raw reads were error-corrected and collapsed into unique sequences by a nearest-neighbor algorithm in which closely related sequences were merged to remove PCR and sequencing errors. V, D and J gene segments were assigned by aligning CDR3 sequences to IMGT reference sequences. For a sequence to be retained, a match of at least six nucleotides was required to both a V gene segment and a J gene segment. Rearrangements were called productive when the CDR3 lacked stop codons and stayed in frame with V and J; all others were non-productive. CDR3 was defined by IMGT convention, running from the second conserved V-encoded cysteine to the conserved J-encoded phenylalanine. In an earlier analysis of some 550 of the donors, sequences lacking an unambiguous match to a single V gene segment were excluded. In an earlier analysis of 500 to 750 of the donors, V segments were called functional above 56.7% productive rearrangements and were called segregating when the between-donor standard deviation exceeded 5%. A statistical classification framework was developed to diagnose cytomegalovirus status using the catalog of TCR beta chain sequences. In a later analysis, V and J genes were assigned by comparing TCR nucleotide sequences against IMGT/GENE-DB human TR gene sequences. In a later analysis, CDR3 sequences and most-parsimonious VDJ recombination scenarios were assigned using the TCRdist pipeline. In a later analysis, every TCR beta chain was defined by the combination of its CDR3 amino acid sequence and its V-gene family, and reads without a unique V-gene family were dropped. A later analysis removed 500 to 650 highly shared, low-generation-probability nucleotide sequences to deal with suspected cross-contamination and a sequencing artifact. For each public chain, a later analysis derived a clonal expansion index from normalized ranks of inferred template counts within each repertoire. A later analysis computed generation probabilities with a VDJ recombination model fitted to out-of-frame rearrangements, and checked the results against IGoR. In a later analysis, TCR-TCR, TCR-HLA and TCR-CMV co-occurrence was scored with hypergeometric tests, and a repertoire-size bias correction was applied to TCR pairs. To estimate false discovery rates, a later analysis permuted the HLA or CMV assignments 20 times. A later analysis grouped co-occurring TCRs with DBSCAN, adding TCRdist sequence similarity when clustering within HLA-allele-positive subsets. For co-occurrence clustering, repertoires with fewer than 30,000 or more than 120,000 public chains were excluded, along with five repertoires with anomalous nucleotide sharing. The source is immuneACCESS, and TCRdb retained only in-frame sequences with V and J called. Part of the clones is not carried over; for the studies checked, unresolved V genes explain less than half of this, and the remainder is unexplained. V, J and clone size reflect that table, while D and trimming were determined from the DNA. Here the sample has 100,000 to 150,000 clones; over 75% occur a single time. Jointly, the top ten make up roughly 1.5% of the sample.

Based on the germline V gene (reference sequence), the CDR1 and CDR2 sequences are SEHNR and FQNEAQ. The CDR3, cysteine through phenylalanine, is 14 amino acids long. Only CDR3 DNA is held: 42 bases, read in frame from base 1. The junction shows trimming of 2 bases on V and 7 bases on J, plus 14 bases between the germline ends. The paper as a whole reports these results and caveats: In a later genetic analysis, a missense DCLRE1C variant was associated with V-gene and J-gene trimming of TCR beta chains, and the association was replicated in an independent cohort. A group of highly shared sequence variants was considered likely to be a technical artifact of the sequencing pipeline. According to a later analysis, TCR association rates differed among HLA loci, with DRB1 alleles showing the most associated TCRs and HLA-C alleles showing the fewest. A later analysis reported that several top co-occurrence clusters appeared linked to parvovirus B19, influenza, CMV and Epstein-Barr virus. An earlier analysis of roughly 570 of the donors showed that most TCR beta V segments appeared in productive rearrangements either about 90% or about 30% of the time, which broadly matched IMGT annotations. The 87-base-pair reads could not distinguish some IMGT-functional V segments, including TRBV6-2 and TRBV6-3, so those segments were excluded. A later analysis associated about 17,000 TCR beta sequences with specific HLA alleles at a false discovery rate of 0.05. It was suggested by the authors that the approach could potentially be generalized to other disease states and immunological phenotypes. Linkage disequilibrium might explain the correlated functional status among segregating V segments, but an unknown experimental factor could not be ruled out. When HLA alleles, especially DR and DQ, strongly co-occurred, TCR associations were difficult to assign to individual alleles. In this cohort, only TCR beta chains were sequenced, and detectable features were limited by the absence of alpha or paired-chain data. According to a later analysis, most CMV-associated TCR beta chains appeared to be HLA-restricted, and the HLA associations seemed to be driven largely by CMV exposure. HLA typing was unavailable for some donors at each locus, so association tests used only the typed subset. About 17 rarely observed V segments, including chromosome 9 orphons, were excluded from the earlier analysis of about 610 of the donors because counts were too low. Cytomegalovirus status was reported to be diagnosed by the classifier with high specificity and sensitivity in both the original and validation cohorts. Presence/absence analyses assumed roughly uniform sequencing depth across donors, an assumption that may not hold. The study gave a list of some 150 TCR beta chains associated with cytomegalovirus. Across donors, most TCR sequences were observed very rarely, whereas some public TCRs were present in many individuals. In a later analysis, HLA-associated TCR beta chains were found to be more clonally expanded and to have lower generation probabilities than equally common non-associated chains. A further reported finding was that TCR beta sequences accurately predicted the HLA-A and HLA-B alleles for most subjects in the first cohort. Immune exposure information for the cohort was limited to CMV serostatus. Compared with the approximately 670-donor mean, donors in an Asian-associated ancestry cluster had fewer N-insertions in productive TCRs, according to a later genetic analysis. A few of the identified cytomegalovirus-associated TCR beta chains were confirmed in vitro to be specific for cytomegalovirus antigens.

The origin of this receptor is a young woman in good health and CMV-seronegative. The sequenced material came from PBMCs. The chain uses TRBV7-9 and TRBJ1-1, with a weak D call of TRBD1 (5 bases match). The CDR3 reads CASSLQGIDLEAFF. The sequenced DNA: TGTGCCAGCAGCTTACAGGGCATCGATCTTGAAGCTTTCTTT.